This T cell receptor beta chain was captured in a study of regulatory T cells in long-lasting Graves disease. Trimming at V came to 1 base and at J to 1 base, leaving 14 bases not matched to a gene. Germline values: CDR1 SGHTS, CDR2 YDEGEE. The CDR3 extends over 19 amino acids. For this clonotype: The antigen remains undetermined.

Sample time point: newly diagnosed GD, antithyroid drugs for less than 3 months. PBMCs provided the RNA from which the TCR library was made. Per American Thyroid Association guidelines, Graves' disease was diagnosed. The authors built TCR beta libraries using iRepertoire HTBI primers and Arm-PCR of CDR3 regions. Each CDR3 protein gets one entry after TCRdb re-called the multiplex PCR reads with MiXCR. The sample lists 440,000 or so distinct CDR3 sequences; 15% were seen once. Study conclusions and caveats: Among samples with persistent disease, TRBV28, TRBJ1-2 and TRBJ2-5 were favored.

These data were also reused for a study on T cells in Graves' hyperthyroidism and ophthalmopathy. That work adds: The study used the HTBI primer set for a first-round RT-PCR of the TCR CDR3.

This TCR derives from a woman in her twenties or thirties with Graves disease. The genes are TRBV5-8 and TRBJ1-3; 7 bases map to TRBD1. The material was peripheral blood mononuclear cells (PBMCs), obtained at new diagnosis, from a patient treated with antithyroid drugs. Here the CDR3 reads CASSLYIRGSTASGNTIYF. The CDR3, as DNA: TGTGCCAGCAGCTTGTATATCAGGGGGTCTACTGCATCTGGAAACACCATATATTTT. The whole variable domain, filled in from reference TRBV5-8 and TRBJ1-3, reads EAGVTQSPTHLIKTRGQQATLRCSPISGHTSVYWYQQALGLGLQFLLWYDEGEERNRGNFPPRFSGRQFPNYSSELNVNALELEDSALYLCASSLYIRGSTASGNTIYFGEGSWLTVV.